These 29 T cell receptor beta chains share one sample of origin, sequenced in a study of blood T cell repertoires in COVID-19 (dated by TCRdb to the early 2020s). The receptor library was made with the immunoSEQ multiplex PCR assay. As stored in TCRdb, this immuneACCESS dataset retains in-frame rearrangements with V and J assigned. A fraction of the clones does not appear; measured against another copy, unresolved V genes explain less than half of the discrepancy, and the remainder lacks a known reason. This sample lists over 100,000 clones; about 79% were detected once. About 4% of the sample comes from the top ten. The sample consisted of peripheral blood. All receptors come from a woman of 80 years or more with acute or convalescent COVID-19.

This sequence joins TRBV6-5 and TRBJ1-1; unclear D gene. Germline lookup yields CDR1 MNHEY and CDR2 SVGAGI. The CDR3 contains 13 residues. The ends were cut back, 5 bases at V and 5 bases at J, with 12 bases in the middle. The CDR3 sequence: CASSIFRSTEAFF. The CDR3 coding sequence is TGTGCCAGCAGTATTTTCCGGTCTACTGAAGCTTTCTTT.

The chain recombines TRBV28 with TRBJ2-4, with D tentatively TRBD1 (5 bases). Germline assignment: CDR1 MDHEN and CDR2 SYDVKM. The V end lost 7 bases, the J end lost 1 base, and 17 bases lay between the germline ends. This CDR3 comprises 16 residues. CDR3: CASIPAGRIAKNIQYF. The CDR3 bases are TGTGCCAGCATACCAGCAGGGCGAATCGCCAAAAACATTCAGTACTTC.

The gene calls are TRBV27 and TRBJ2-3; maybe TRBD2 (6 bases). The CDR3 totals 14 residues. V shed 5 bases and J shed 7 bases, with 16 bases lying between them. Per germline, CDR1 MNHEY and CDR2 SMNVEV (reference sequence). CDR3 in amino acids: CASSPASEINTQYF. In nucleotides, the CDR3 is TGTGCCAGCAGTCCGGCTAGCGAGATAAATACGCAGTATTTT.

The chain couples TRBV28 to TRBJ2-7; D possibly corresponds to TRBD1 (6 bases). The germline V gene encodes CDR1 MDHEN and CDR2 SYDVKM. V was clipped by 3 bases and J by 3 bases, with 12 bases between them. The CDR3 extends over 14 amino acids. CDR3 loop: CASSFQGMVYEQYF. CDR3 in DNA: TGTGCCAGCAGTTTTCAGGGGATGGTCTACGAGCAGTACTTC.

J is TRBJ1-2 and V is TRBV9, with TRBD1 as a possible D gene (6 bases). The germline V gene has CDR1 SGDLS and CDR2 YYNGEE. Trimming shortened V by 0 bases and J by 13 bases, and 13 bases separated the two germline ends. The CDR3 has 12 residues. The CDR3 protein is CASSVDRGGPTF. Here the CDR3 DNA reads TGTGCCAGCAGCGTAGATCGGGGGGGCCCCACCTTC.

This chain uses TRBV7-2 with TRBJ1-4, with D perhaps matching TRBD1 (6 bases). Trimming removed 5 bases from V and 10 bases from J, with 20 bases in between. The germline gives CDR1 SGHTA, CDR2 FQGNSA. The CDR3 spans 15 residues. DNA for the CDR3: TGTGCCAGCAGCGCTGGGACACCCATGGTAGCAAAACTGTTTTTT. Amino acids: CASSAGTPMVAKLFF.

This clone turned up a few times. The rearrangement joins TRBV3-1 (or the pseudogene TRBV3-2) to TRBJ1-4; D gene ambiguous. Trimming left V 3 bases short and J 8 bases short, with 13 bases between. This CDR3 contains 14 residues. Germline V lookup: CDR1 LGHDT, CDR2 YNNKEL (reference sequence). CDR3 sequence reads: CASSHPAGIEKLFF. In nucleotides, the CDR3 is TGTGCCAGCAGCCACCCTGCGGGGATAGAAAAACTGTTTTTT.

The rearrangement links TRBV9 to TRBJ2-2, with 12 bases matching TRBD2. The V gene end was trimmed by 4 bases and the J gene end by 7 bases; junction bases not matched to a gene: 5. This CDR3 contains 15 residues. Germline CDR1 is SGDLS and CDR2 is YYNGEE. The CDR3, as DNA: TGTGCCAGCAGCCCCCGACTAGCGGGAGACGGGGAGCTGTTTTTT. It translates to CASSPRLAGDGELFF.

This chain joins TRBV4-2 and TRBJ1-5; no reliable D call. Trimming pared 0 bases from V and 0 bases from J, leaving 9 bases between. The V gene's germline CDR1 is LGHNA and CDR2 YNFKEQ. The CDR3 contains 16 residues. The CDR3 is CASSQEPDFSNQPQHF. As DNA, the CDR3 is TGTGCCAGCAGCCAAGAACCAGATTTTAGCAATCAGCCCCAGCATTTT.

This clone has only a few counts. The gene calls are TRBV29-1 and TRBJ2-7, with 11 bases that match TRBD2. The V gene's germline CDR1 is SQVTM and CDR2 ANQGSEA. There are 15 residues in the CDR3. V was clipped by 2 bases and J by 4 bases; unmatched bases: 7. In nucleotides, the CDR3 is TGCAGCGTTGAACGCCGGACTAGCGGGCAATACGAGCAGTACTTC. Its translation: CSVERRTSGQYEQYF.

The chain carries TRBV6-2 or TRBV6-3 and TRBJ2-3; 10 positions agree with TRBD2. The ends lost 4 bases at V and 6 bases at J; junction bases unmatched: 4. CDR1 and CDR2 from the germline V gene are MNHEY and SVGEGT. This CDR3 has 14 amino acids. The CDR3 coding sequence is TGTGCCAGCAGTTCCTTGACTAGCGGGGATACGCAGTATTTT. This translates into CASSSLTSGDTQYF.

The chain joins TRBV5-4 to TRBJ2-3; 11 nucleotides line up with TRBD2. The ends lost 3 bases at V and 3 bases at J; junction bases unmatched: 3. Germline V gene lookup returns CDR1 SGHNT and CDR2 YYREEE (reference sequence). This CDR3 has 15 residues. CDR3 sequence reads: CASSSLAGGTDTQYF. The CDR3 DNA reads TGTGCCAGCAGCTCGCTAGCGGGGGGAACAGATACGCAGTATTTT.

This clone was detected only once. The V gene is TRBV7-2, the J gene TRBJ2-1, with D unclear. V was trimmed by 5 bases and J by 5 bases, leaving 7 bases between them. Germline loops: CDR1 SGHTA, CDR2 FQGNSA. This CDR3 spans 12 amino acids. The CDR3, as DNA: TGTGCCAGCAGCCTTCTTGACAATGAGCAGTTCTTC. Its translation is CASSLLDNEQFF.

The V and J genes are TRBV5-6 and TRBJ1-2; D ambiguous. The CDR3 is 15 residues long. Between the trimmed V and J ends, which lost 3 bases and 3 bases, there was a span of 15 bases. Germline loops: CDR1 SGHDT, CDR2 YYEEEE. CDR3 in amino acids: CASSWASRIHYGYTF. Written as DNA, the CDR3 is TGTGCCAGCAGCTGGGCGTCCCGAATACACTATGGCTACACCTTC.

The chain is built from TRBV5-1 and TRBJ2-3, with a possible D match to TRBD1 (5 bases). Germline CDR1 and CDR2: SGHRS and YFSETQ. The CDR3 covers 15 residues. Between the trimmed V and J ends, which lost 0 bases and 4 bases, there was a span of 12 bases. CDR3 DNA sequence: TGCGCCAGCAGCTTGGAGGGCAGGGATCCAGATACGCAGTATTTT. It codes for CASSLEGRDPDTQYF. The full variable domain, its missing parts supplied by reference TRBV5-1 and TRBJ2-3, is KAGVTQTPRYLIKTRGQQVTLSCSPISGHRSVSWYQQTPGQGLQFLFEYFSETQRNKGNFPGRFSGRQFSNSRSEMNVSTLELGDSALYLCASSLEGRDPDTQYFGPGTRLTVL.

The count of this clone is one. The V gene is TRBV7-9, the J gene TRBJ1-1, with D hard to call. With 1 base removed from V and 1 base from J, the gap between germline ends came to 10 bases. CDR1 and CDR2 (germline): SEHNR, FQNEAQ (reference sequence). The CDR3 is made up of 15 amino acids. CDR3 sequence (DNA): TGTGCCAGCAGCTTAGGGAGCGGAAAGAACACTGAAGCTTTCTTT. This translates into CASSLGSGKNTEAFF. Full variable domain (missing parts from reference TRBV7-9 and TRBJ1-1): DTGVSQNPRHKITKRGQNVTFRCDPISEHNRLYWYRQTLGQGPEFLTYFQNEAQLEKSRLLSDRFSAERPKGSFSTLEIQRTEQGDSAMYLCASSLGSGKNTEAFFGQGTRLTVV.

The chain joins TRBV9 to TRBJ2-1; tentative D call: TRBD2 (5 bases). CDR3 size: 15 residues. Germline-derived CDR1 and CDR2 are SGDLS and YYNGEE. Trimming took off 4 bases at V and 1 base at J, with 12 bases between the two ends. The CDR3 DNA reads TGTGCCAGCAGCCTTGACCCGGGGTCCTACAATGAGCAGTTCTTC. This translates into CASSLDPGSYNEQFF.

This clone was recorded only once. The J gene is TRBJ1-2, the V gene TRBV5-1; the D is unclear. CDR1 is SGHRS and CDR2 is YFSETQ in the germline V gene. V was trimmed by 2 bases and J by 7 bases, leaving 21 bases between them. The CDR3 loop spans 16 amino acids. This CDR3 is CASSFGSVREGGGYTF. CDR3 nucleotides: TGCGCCAGCAGCTTTGGGTCCGTGAGGGAAGGAGGTGGCTACACCTTC.

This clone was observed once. CDR3 loop: CASSYDVRTEAFF. Written as DNA, the CDR3 is TGTGCCAGCAGTTACGATGTTCGGACTGAAGCTTTCTTT. The rearrangement joins TRBV6-5 to TRBJ1-1; D not certain. V was shortened by 2 bases and J by 5 bases, with 9 bases between the two germline ends. CDR1 is MNHEY, CDR2 SVGAGI, per germline. The CDR3 is 13 residues long.

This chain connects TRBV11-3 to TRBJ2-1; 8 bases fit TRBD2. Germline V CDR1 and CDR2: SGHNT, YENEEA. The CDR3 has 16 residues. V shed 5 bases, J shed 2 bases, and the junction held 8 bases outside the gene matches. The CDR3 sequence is CASSRRTSSPYNEQFF. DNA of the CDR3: TGTGCCAGCAGCCGAAGGACTAGCAGTCCCTACAATGAGCAGTTCTTC. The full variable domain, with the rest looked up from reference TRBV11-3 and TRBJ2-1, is EAGVVQSPRYKIIEKKQPVAFWCNPISGHNTLYWYLQNLGQGPELLIRYENEEAVDDSQLPKDRFSAERLKGVDSTLKIQPAELGDSAVYLCASSRRTSSPYNEQFFGPGTRLTVL.

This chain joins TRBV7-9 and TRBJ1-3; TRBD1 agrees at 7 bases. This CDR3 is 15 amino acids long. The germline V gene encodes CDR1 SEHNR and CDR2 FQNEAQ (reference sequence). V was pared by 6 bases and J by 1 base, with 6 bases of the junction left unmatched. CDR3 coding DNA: TGTGCCAGCAGTTTTCAGACAGGGTCTGGAAACACCATATATTTT. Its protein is CASSFQTGSGNTIYF.

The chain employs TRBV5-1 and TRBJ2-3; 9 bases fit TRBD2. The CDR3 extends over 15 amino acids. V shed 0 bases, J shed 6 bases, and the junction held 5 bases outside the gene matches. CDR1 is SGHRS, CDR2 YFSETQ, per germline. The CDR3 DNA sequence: TGCGCCAGCAGCTTGGCGGGTAGCGGGAGCGATACGCAGTATTTT. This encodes CASSLAGSGSDTQYF.

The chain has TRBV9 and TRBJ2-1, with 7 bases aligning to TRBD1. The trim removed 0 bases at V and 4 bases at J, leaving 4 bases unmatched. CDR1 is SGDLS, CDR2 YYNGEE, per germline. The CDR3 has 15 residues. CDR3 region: CASSVDRGAYNEQFF. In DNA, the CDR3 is TGTGCCAGCAGCGTAGACAGGGGCGCATACAATGAGCAGTTCTTC.

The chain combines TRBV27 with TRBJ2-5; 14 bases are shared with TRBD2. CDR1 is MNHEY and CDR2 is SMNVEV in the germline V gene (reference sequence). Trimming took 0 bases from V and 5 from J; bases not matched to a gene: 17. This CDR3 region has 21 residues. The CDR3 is CASSLSYDRGLAGVRGETQYF. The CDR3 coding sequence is TGTGCCAGCAGTTTATCGTATGACAGGGGACTAGCGGGAGTTAGGGGGGAGACCCAGTACTTC.

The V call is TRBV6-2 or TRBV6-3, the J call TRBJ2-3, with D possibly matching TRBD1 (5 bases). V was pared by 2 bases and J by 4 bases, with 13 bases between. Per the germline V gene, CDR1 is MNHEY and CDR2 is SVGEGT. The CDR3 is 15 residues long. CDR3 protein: CASSYGQGGPDTQYF. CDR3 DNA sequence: TGTGCCAGCAGTTACGGGCAGGGTGGGCCAGATACGCAGTATTTT.

The CDR3 region has the DNA TGCGCCAGCAGCCTCGGTCCAACTAATGAAAAACTGTTTTTT. Its translation is CASSLGPTNEKLFF. This chain links TRBV5-1 with TRBJ1-4; D unclear. Germline CDR1 SGHRS, CDR2 YFSETQ. The V end was cut by 4 bases, the J end by 0 bases, with 7 bases between. The CDR3 consists of 14 residues.

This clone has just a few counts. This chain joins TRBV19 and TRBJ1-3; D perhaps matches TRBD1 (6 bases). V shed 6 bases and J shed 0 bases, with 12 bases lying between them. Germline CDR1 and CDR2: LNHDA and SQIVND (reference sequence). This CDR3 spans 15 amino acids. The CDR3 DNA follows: TGTGCCAGTAGCAACGGACAGCTCTCTGGAAACACCATATATTTT. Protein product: CASSNGQLSGNTIYF.

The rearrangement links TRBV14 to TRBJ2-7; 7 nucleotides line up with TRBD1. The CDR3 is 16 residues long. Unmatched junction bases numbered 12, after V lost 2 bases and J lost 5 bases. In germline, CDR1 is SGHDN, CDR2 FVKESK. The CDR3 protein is CASSQYRPDRSDEQYF. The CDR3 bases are TGTGCCAGCAGCCAATACCGCCCGGACAGGTCCGACGAGCAGTACTTC.

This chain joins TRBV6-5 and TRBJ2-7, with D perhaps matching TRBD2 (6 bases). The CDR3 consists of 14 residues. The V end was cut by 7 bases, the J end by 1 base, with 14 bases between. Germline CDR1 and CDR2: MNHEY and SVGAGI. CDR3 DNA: TGTGCCAGCACCCTGCCCGGGACTTCCTACGAGCAGTACTTC. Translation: CASTLPGTSYEQYF.